Listed here are 30 T cell receptor beta chains from one sample, sequenced in a study of blood T cells in healthy people across ages. The use of a sample-barcoded 5' primer and a J-beta primer mix characterized a second PCR of roughly 7 to 11 cycles. Using its own MiXCR run on the 5' RACE reads, TCRdb lists one record per CDR3 protein. The data contain hundreds of thousands of distinct CDR3 sequences, 45% to 60% of them seen just once; the ten biggest clones take up under 65%. The sequenced sample consisted of blood. The receptors shown here come from a man aged 60 to 75 in good health.

The chain combines TRBV15 with TRBJ2-5, with 11 positions matching TRBD2. CDR1 and CDR2 (germline): LNHNV, YYDKDF (reference sequence). The CDR3 runs to 18 residues. The V segment lost 0 bases and the J segment 6 bases; nucleotides outside the gene matches: 12. CDR3 coding DNA: TGTGCCACCAGCAGAGAAGCGTCGGGGGCTAGCGGGGGGAAGACCCAGTACTTC. Translated, it gives CATSREASGASGGKTQYF.

The V call is TRBV6-1, the J call TRBJ2-1; D may be TRBD1 (8 bases). Trimming left V 4 bases short and J 7 bases short, with 14 bases between. Looked up from germline, CDR1 is MNHNS and CDR2 is SASEGT. The CDR3 covers 14 residues. CDR3 in amino acids: CASSGDRRENEQFF. For the CDR3, the DNA is TGTGCCAGCAGTGGGGACAGGCGGGAGAATGAGCAGTTCTTC.

The J gene is TRBJ2-3, the V gene TRBV20-1; perhaps TRBD1 as D (6 bases). V dropped 4 bases and J dropped 3 bases, with 8 bases sitting between them. Germline V lookup: CDR1 DFQATT, CDR2 SNEGSKA (reference sequence). The CDR3 loop spans 12 amino acids. The CDR3, as DNA: TGCAGTGCTAATACAGGGACAGATACGCAGTATTTT. It specifies CSANTGTDTQYF.

This clonotype was recorded only once. The chain combines TRBV6-1 with TRBJ2-3; no clear D. Trimming stripped 5 bases from V and 5 bases from J, with 23 bases between. Germline CDR1 MNHNS, CDR2 SASEGT. CDR3 size: 17 residues. The DNA for the CDR3 is TGTGCCAGCAGTCTCCATGTAGGGCGAGTGATTGGAGATACGCAGTATTTT. Translation gives CASSLHVGRVIGDTQYF.

This clonotype showed up just a few times. J is TRBJ2-5 and V is TRBV7-2, with TRBD2 identical over 10 bases. V was pared by 7 bases and J by 2 bases, with 7 bases of the junction left unmatched. The CDR3 extends over 15 amino acids. Germline V gene lookup returns CDR1 SGHTA and CDR2 FQGNSA. Written as DNA, the CDR3 is TGTGCCAGCAACACAGCGGGAGGGCTTCAAGAGACCCAGTACTTC. Translating it yields CASNTAGGLQETQYF.

The chain uses TRBV4-1 and TRBJ1-1, with TRBD1 matching over 11 bases. The CDR3 is made up of 18 amino acids. J gave up 2 bases and V 3 bases, and 11 bases lay outside the gene matches. CDR1 and CDR2 (germline): MGHRA, YSYEKL. The CDR3: CASSQHRDRGIINTEAFF. The CDR3 region has the DNA TGCGCCAGCAGCCAGCACCGGGACAGGGGGATTATCAACACTGAAGCTTTCTTT.

This clonotype appeared a few times. The chain recombines TRBV29-1 with TRBJ2-7, with 7 bases identical to TRBD1. The junction had 12 bases not matched to a gene; V was cut back by 6 bases and J by 4 bases. The CDR3 totals 14 residues. Germline loops: CDR1 SQVTM, CDR2 ANQGSEA. CDR3 nucleotide sequence: TGCAGCGTGATCCGGGACAGACCTCCGTACGAGCAGTACTTC. Protein sequence: CSVIRDRPPYEQYF.

V is TRBV6-5 and J is TRBJ2-4; D gene unclear. Germline CDR1 and CDR2: MNHEY and SVGAGI. Trimming took off 6 bases at V and 7 bases at J, with 10 bases between the two ends. This CDR3 region has 12 residues. The CDR3 DNA sequence: TGTGCCAGCAGGGGCCTGGTCAACATTCAGTACTTC. Translating it yields CASRGLVNIQYF.

This clonotype came up many times. V and J are TRBV20-1 and TRBJ1-2, with D maybe TRBD1 (5 bases). Trimming removed 4 bases from V and 4 bases from J, with 13 bases in between. CDR3 length equals 13 residues. Germline V gives CDR1 DFQATT, CDR2 SNEGSKA (reference sequence). CDR3 sequence reads: CSATAGAGYGYTF. Here the CDR3 DNA reads TGCAGTGCTACGGCCGGGGCAGGCTATGGCTACACCTTC.

This clonotype was found a few times. The rearrangement links TRBV4-2 to TRBJ2-7; D unclear. Trimming took off 0 bases at V and 2 bases at J, with 11 bases between the two ends. Germline CDR1 LGHNA, CDR2 YNFKEQ. There are 15 residues in the CDR3. The CDR3 DNA reads as TGTGCCAGCAGCCAAGAGAGCGCGGAACCCTACGAGCAGTACTTC. This translates into CASSQESAEPYEQYF.

This clonotype showed up just a few times. The chain has TRBV7-3 and TRBJ2-1; 9 bases are shared with TRBD2. V lost 5 bases and J lost 0; bases outside the gene matches: 14. Germline CDR1 is SGHTA and CDR2 is FQGTGA. The CDR3 is 19 residues long. The CDR3 nucleotides are TGTGCCAGCAGCAAAACTAGCGGGTCTCAGGCTAGCTCCTACAATGAGCAGTTCTTC. Translating it yields CASSKTSGSQASSYNEQFF.

The chain uses TRBV6-2 or TRBV6-3 and TRBJ1-1, with no clear D. The V end was cut by 10 bases, the J end by 5 bases, with 20 bases between. Per germline, CDR1 MNHEY and CDR2 SVGEGT. This CDR3 region has 14 residues. CDR3 nucleotides: TGTGCCAACTGTCGAGTCGGCCCGATGACTGAAGCTTTCTTT. Protein: CANCRVGPMTEAFF.

This clonotype was observed many times. The rearrangement links TRBV5-1 to TRBJ2-5; 7 nucleotides match TRBD1. CDR1 is SGHRS and CDR2 is YFSETQ in the germline V gene. The CDR3 has 14 residues. Trimming cost V 4 bases and J 8 bases; bases outside gene matches: 11. The CDR3: CASSPEGQIVTQYF. CDR3 in DNA: TGCGCCAGCAGCCCCGAGGGACAGATCGTCACCCAGTACTTC.

This clonotype came up many times. This may come from a read error, since a much larger clone is one base off. The rearrangement joins TRBV7-3 to TRBJ2-3; D not certain. The CDR3 runs 13 residues. Trimming cost V 5 bases and J 8 bases, with 14 bases left between them. Germline loops: CDR1 SGHTA, CDR2 FQGTGA. The CDR3 loop reads CASSAPPKGTQYF. In DNA form, the CDR3 reads TGTGCCAGCAGCGCACCGCCAAAGGGTACGCAGTATTTT.

The chain uses TRBV6-6 and TRBJ2-7, with 10 bases aligning to TRBD1. The V gene's germline CDR1 is MNHNY and CDR2 SVGAGI (reference sequence). The junction had 9 bases not matched to a gene; V was cut back by 7 bases and J by 3 bases. The CDR3 has 15 amino acids. CDR3 nucleotide sequence: TGTGCCAGCATAACCGGGACAGGGGCTCTCTACGAGCAGTACTTC. Translated: CASITGTGALYEQYF.

This clonotype was counted at least ten times. The chain employs TRBV4-2 and TRBJ2-1; the D is unclear. The CDR3 contains 15 residues. V lost 5 bases and J 3 bases, leaving 14 bases between the germline ends. Looked up from germline, CDR1 is LGHNA and CDR2 is YNFKEQ. This CDR3 is CASSSQGNFYNEQFF. In nucleotides, the CDR3 is TGTGCCAGCAGCTCACAAGGTAACTTCTACAATGAGCAGTTCTTC.

This clonotype was recorded only once. The chain recombines TRBV19 with TRBJ2-6; D is unclear. The V end lost 3 bases, the J end lost 0 bases, and 18 bases lay between the germline ends. Germline-derived CDR1 and CDR2 are LNHDA and SQIVND (reference sequence). The CDR3 covers 19 residues. The CDR3 reads CASSISGQAFRSGANVLTF. CDR3 DNA: TGTGCCAGTAGTATTAGTGGCCAGGCTTTCCGCTCTGGGGCCAACGTCCTGACTTTC.

The chain uses TRBV9 and TRBJ2-3; D possibly corresponds to TRBD2 (6 bases). Germline CDR1 and CDR2: SGDLS and YYNGEE. The CDR3 loop spans 11 amino acids. The V and J ends lost 7 bases and 8 bases respectively, with 11 bases between them. The CDR3 loop is CASSRGSTQYF. CDR3 DNA sequence: TGTGCCAGCTCCCGGGGGAGTACGCAGTATTTT.

The chain employs TRBV27 and TRBJ2-1, with D unresolved. Between the trimmed V and J ends, which lost 2 bases and 9 bases, there was a span of 11 bases. The CDR3 is 13 residues long. Germline V CDR1 and CDR2: MNHEY, SMNVEV (reference sequence). For the CDR3, the DNA is TGTGCCAGCAGTTTAACCAGCCGTTTTGAGCAGTTCTTC. This codes for CASSLTSRFEQFF.

This clonotype was observed a handful of times. One junction end does not reproduce the germline sequence, and a read error may be involved. The rearrangement joins TRBV18 to TRBJ2-1, with 9 positions matching TRBD2. Germline CDR1 and CDR2: KGHSH and LQKENI. The CDR3 totals 15 residues. CDR3 protein: CASSQTSGSYNEQFF. The CDR3 coding sequence is TGTGCCAGCTCGCAAACTAGCGGGTCCTATAATGAGCAGTTCTTC. Based on the CDR3 plus reference TRBV18 and TRBJ2-1, the full variable domain is NAGVMQNPRHLVRRRGQEARLRCSPMKGHSHVYWYRQLPEEGLKFMVYLQKENIIDESGMPKERFSAEFPKEGPSILRIQQVVRGDSAAYFCASSQTSGSYNEQFFGPGTRLTVL.

This clonotype was picked up a small number of times. This chain links TRBV6-6 with TRBJ1-2; 7 positions match TRBD1. V shed 4 bases and J 4 bases; nucleotides not matched to a gene: 9. Germline CDR1 reads MNHNY; CDR2 reads SVGAGI (reference sequence). The CDR3 consists of 15 residues. Here the CDR3 DNA reads TGTGCCAGCAGTTCCCTGGGACAGACAACCTATGGCTACACCTTC. It yields the protein CASSSLGQTTYGYTF.

This clonotype was observed a handful of times. The chain is built from TRBV12-3 or TRBV12-4 and TRBJ1-2; D ambiguous. This CDR3 is 13 amino acids long. V dropped 5 bases and J dropped 4 bases, with 11 bases sitting between them. The CDR3 nucleotides are TGTGCCAGCAGTGTAGGGCAACCCTATGGCTACACCTTC. Its translation: CASSVGQPYGYTF.

The chain carries TRBV4-1 and TRBJ2-1; 9 bases align to TRBD2. In germline, CDR1 is MGHRA, CDR2 YSYEKL. The CDR3 length is 15 residues. Trimming at V came to 2 bases and at J to 5 bases, leaving 4 bases not matched to a gene. In DNA form, the CDR3 reads TGCGCCAGCAGCCAAAGGGCTAGCGGGGACAATGAGCAGTTCTTC. It translates to CASSQRASGDNEQFF.

The genes are TRBV12-3 or TRBV12-4 and TRBJ2-3; the match to TRBD2 covers 13 bases. V lost 5 bases and J lost 4; bases outside the gene matches: 9. The CDR3 covers 17 residues. CDR3: CASSPGLAGRSSDTQYF. The CDR3 DNA follows: TGTGCCAGCAGTCCGGGACTAGCGGGACGGTCCTCAGATACGCAGTATTTT.

At least ten counts were recorded for this clonotype. The gene calls are TRBV13 and TRBJ1-2; D possibly corresponds to TRBD1 (5 bases). The CDR3 is 16 amino acids. With 1 base removed from V and 0 bases from J, the gap between germline ends came to 12 bases. The germline CDR1 and CDR2 sequences are PRHDT and FYEKMQ (reference sequence). The CDR3 DNA is TGTGCCAGCAGCTTAGAAGTCCAGGGAGCTAACTATGGCTACACCTTC. Translated, it gives CASSLEVQGANYGYTF.

Here the CDR3 DNA reads TGCAGTGCTAGCGCTGGGCGAGGAGCCTTAGCCAAAAACATTCAGTACTTC. Encoded protein: CSASAGRGALAKNIQYF. This chain uses TRBV20-1 with TRBJ2-4; unclear D gene. Germline assignment: CDR1 DFQATT and CDR2 SNEGSKA (reference sequence). V lost 3 bases and J 0 bases, leaving 18 bases between the germline ends. The CDR3 runs to 17 residues.

V usage is TRBV7-3 and J usage is TRBJ2-5; 7 bases are a match to TRBD2. CDR1 is SGHTA and CDR2 is FQGTGA in the germline V gene. The CDR3 extends over 14 amino acids. The trim removed 2 bases at V and 4 bases at J, leaving 4 bases unmatched. The CDR3 loop reads CASSLAGAAETQYF. Written as DNA, the CDR3 is TGTGCCAGCAGCTTAGCGGGAGCCGCAGAGACCCAGTACTTC. Based on the CDR3 plus reference TRBV7-3 and TRBJ2-5, the full variable domain is GAGVSQTPSNKVTEKGKYVELRCDPISGHTALYWYRQSLGQGPEFLIYFQGTGAADDSGLPNDRFFAVRPEGSVSTLKIQRTERGDSAVYLCASSLAGAAETQYFGPGTRLLVL.

The gene calls are TRBV11-2 and TRBJ2-5; D call uncertain. CDR1 and CDR2 from the germline V gene are SGHAT and FQNNGV. This CDR3 comprises 13 residues. V was trimmed by 5 bases and J by 1 base, leaving 8 bases between them. The CDR3: CASSPLSQETQYF. Here the CDR3 DNA reads TGTGCCAGCAGCCCCCTGTCCCAAGAGACCCAGTACTTC.

With regard to this clonotype: A clone one base away is much larger, so this may be a read error. The chain combines TRBV6-5 with TRBJ1-2; 7 bases align to TRBD1. This CDR3 region has 14 residues. CDR1 and CDR2 (germline): MNHEY, SVGAGI. For the CDR3, the DNA is TGTGCCGGCAGTTCCGACAGGGCTCCCTATGGCTACACCTTC. Translating gives CAGSSDRAPYGYTF.

This clonotype occurred a few times. The chain couples TRBV5-5 to TRBJ2-5; D may be TRBD1 (6 bases). The CDR3 runs to 14 residues. The germline CDR1 and CDR2 sequences are SGHKS and YYEKEE (reference sequence). Trimming left V 2 bases short and J 5 bases short, with 13 bases between. CDR3 sequence: CASSFGTGYETQYF. The DNA for the CDR3 is TGTGCCAGCAGCTTTGGTACAGGGTACGAGACCCAGTACTTC.